The 27 T cell receptor beta chains below were found in one sample sequenced in a study of shared clonotypes between healthy human individuals. The data were produced by immunoSEQ multiplex PCR, yet TCRdb's version contains in-frame clones alone and is incomplete. The sample carries 2 million to 3 million clones, more than 90% recorded once. Sequenced: naive CD4+ T cells sorted from blood. Specified subset: CD45RA+ positively selected. Receptors were obtained from a man aged 18 to 29 in good health.

This chain uses TRBV27 with TRBJ2-7; D may be TRBD2 (7 bases). V lost 6 bases to trimming and J lost 1 base, with 16 bases between them. Per the germline V gene, CDR1 is MNHEY and CDR2 is SMNVEV (reference sequence). There are 15 residues in the CDR3. As DNA, the CDR3 is TGTGCCAGCAGCCTTGAAGGGGGGGCATCCTACGAGCAGTACTTC. Protein sequence: CASSLEGGASYEQYF.

The rearrangement uses TRBV7-2 and TRBJ2-1, with D perhaps TRBD2 (5 bases). The CDR3 is made up of 12 amino acids. Germline V gives CDR1 SGHTA, CDR2 FQGNSA. Trimming took off 0 bases at V and 11 bases at J, with 8 bases between the two ends. The CDR3 DNA follows: TGTGCCAGCAGCTTAGCGTGGGAGAAGCAGTTCTTC. It is translated as CASSLAWEKQFF.

The chain uses TRBV6-6 and TRBJ2-3, with TRBD2 matching over 10 bases. This CDR3 is 14 amino acids long. Per germline, CDR1 MNHNY and CDR2 SVGAGI (reference sequence). V shed 4 bases, J shed 7 bases, and the junction held 5 bases outside the gene matches. CDR3 loop: CASSLSSGGNTQYF. As DNA, the CDR3 is TGTGCCAGCAGTTTGTCTAGCGGGGGAAATACGCAGTATTTT.

The chain employs TRBV19 and TRBJ1-2; D gene ambiguous. CDR3 size: 13 residues. The germline V gene encodes CDR1 LNHDA and CDR2 SQIVND (reference sequence). The V and J ends lost 6 bases and 4 bases respectively, with 12 bases between them. The CDR3, as DNA: TGTGCCAGTAGACAAACAGTTACCTATGGCTACACCTTC. Translating it yields CASRQTVTYGYTF.

This chain connects TRBV6-5 to TRBJ2-4; 7 nucleotides match TRBD1. Per germline, CDR1 MNHEY and CDR2 SVGAGI. This CDR3 contains 15 residues. V was clipped by 2 bases and J by 0 bases; unmatched bases: 1. CDR3 loop: CASSYGTAAKNIQYF. The CDR3 nucleotides read TGTGCCAGCAGTTACGGGACAGCAGCCAAAAACATTCAGTACTTC.

The chain combines TRBV5-1 with TRBJ2-7; perhaps D is TRBD1 or TRBD2 (5 bases each). Trimming took 0 bases from V and 2 from J, leaving 15 bases between them. The CDR3 consists of 16 residues. Germline V lookup: CDR1 SGHRS, CDR2 YFSETQ. The chain's CDR3 is CASSLGAGSPTYEQYF. CDR3 DNA sequence: TGCGCCAGCAGCTTGGGGGCAGGGAGCCCAACCTACGAGCAGTACTTC.

This clone has only a few counts. The same CDR3 is also encoded by other DNA sequences in this sample. V usage is TRBV10-3 and J usage is TRBJ1-6, with D perhaps matching TRBD1 (6 bases). V was shortened by 3 bases and J by 12 bases, with 6 bases between the two germline ends. The CDR3 covers 11 residues. The germline gives CDR1 ENHRY, CDR2 SYGVKD. CDR3 nucleotide sequence: TGTGCCATCAGTGACAGGGGACCCCTCCACTTT. Protein product: CAISDRGPLHF.

This clone was recorded only once. The rearrangement uses TRBV6-6 and TRBJ1-1, with D tentatively TRBD1 (5 bases). CDR1 and CDR2 (germline): MNHNY, SVGAGI (reference sequence). The ends were cut back, 0 bases at V and 8 bases at J, with 13 bases in the middle. The CDR3 length is 14 residues. DNA for the CDR3: TGTGCCAGCAGTTACTCGAGGCCAGGGCAGGAAGCTTTCTTT. Translation gives CASSYSRPGQEAFF.

The chain links TRBV5-1 to TRBJ2-5, with 9 bases matching TRBD2. The CDR3 contains 14 residues. Unmatched junction bases numbered 2, after V lost 0 bases and J lost 5 bases. Germline loops: CDR1 SGHRS, CDR2 YFSETQ. The CDR3 reads CASSLGTSAETQYF. CDR3 coding DNA: TGCGCCAGCAGCTTGGGGACTAGCGCCGAGACCCAGTACTTC.

This sequence joins TRBV7-2 and TRBJ1-4; a possible D gene is TRBD1 (5 bases). The CDR3 sequence is 12 residues long. The germline V and J ends were trimmed by 5 bases and 10 bases, with 11 bases remaining between them. Germline lookup yields CDR1 SGHTA and CDR2 FQGNSA. The CDR3 DNA sequence: TGTGCCAGCAGCCAAGGGGTAGGAAAACTGTTTTTT. Protein: CASSQGVGKLFF.

Regarding this clone: The sample contains more than one DNA sequence encoding this CDR3. The chain couples TRBV18 to TRBJ2-2; D is possibly TRBD1 (6 bases). In germline, CDR1 is KGHSH, CDR2 LQKENI. Deletions cut 2 bases from V and 0 bases from J, with 10 bases between. This CDR3 is 16 amino acids long. The CDR3: CASSPGAGANTGELFF. CDR3 DNA: TGTGCCAGCTCACCAGGGGCAGGGGCGAACACCGGGGAGCTGTTTTTT.

The gene calls are TRBV18 and TRBJ1-1; D remains unclear. This CDR3 is built from 15 residues. V lost 0 bases, J lost 1 base, and 9 bases lay in between. Germline V gene sequence: CDR1 KGHSH, CDR2 LQKENI. CDR3 DNA: TGTGCCAGCTCACCACCCTTAGGTCAGAACACTGAAGCTTTCTTT. Its translation is CASSPPLGQNTEAFF.

The gene calls are TRBV4-1 and TRBJ2-1, with D tentatively TRBD2 (7 bases). Germline CDR1 MGHRA, CDR2 YSYEKL. CDR3 length: 19 amino acids. V was trimmed by 0 bases and J by 4 bases, leaving 22 bases between them. In DNA form, the CDR3 reads TGCGCCAGCAGCCAAGATCCGGTAATGGGGGGGCCAATGTACAATGAGCAGTTCTTC. Translating it yields CASSQDPVMGGPMYNEQFF.

This sequence joins TRBV11-2 and TRBJ2-7; the D is unclear. The germline V gene encodes CDR1 SGHAT and CDR2 FQNNGV. This CDR3 contains 15 residues. V lost 3 bases and J 1 base, leaving 13 bases between the germline ends. CDR3 sequence: CASSFSRAESYEQYF. In DNA, the CDR3 is TGTGCCAGCAGCTTCTCTAGGGCGGAGTCCTACGAGCAGTACTTC.

This clone has a single count. At the DNA level, this CDR3 is encoded by other sequences in the same sample as well. The V gene is TRBV2, the J gene TRBJ1-4; unclear D gene. The CDR3 is 14 amino acids. Germline loops: CDR1 SNHLY, CDR2 FYNNEI. V lost 1 base to trimming and J lost 7 bases, with 10 bases between them. CDR3 DNA sequence: TGTGCCAGCAGTGAAGAGGGCAGGAGTGAAAAACTGTTTTTT. Amino acid sequence: CASSEEGRSEKLFF.

This clone was counted only a few times. At the DNA level, this CDR3 is encoded by other sequences in the same sample as well. This chain links TRBV20-1 with TRBJ2-5; D unresolved. The CDR3 contains 11 residues. V was cut by 2 bases and J by 0 bases, with 1 base left in between. The germline V gene encodes CDR1 DFQATT and CDR2 SNEGSKA (reference sequence). The CDR3 DNA reads TGCAGTGCTAGAAACCAAGAGACCCAGTACTTC. It is translated as CSARNQETQYF.

CDR3 protein: CAWGVGGTDTQYF. CDR3 sequence (DNA): TGTGCCTGGGGGGTCGGAGGCACAGATACGCAGTATTTT. The rearrangement joins TRBV30 to TRBJ2-3; D unresolved. Trimming shortened V by 5 bases and J by 1 base, and 10 bases separated the two germline ends. Germline values: CDR1 GTSNPN, CDR2 SVGIG (reference sequence). The CDR3 covers 13 residues.

This chain uses TRBV7-2 with TRBJ1-1; D gene ambiguous. CDR1 SGHTA and CDR2 FQGNSA come from the germline V gene. The CDR3 runs 16 residues. Trimming removed 5 bases at V and 1 base at J, with 17 bases between. The CDR3 here is CASSPSTRTGNTEAFF. The CDR3 DNA reads as TGTGCCAGCAGCCCATCTACGCGGACGGGGAACACTGAAGCTTTCTTT.

The chain joins TRBV5-1 to TRBJ1-4, with 11 bases matching TRBD1. This CDR3 has 17 residues. After removal of 4 bases from V and 0 bases from J, the junction contained 5 bases not matched to a gene. Germline V gene data show CDR1 as SGHRS and CDR2 as YFSETQ. This CDR3 reads CASSRTGGVSTNEKLFF. CDR3 nucleotides: TGCGCCAGCAGCCGGACAGGGGGCGTTTCAACTAATGAAAAACTGTTTTTT.

V and J are TRBV27 and TRBJ1-6; D perhaps matches TRBD1 (5 bases). The CDR3 consists of 14 residues. Trimming left V 3 bases short and J 10 bases short, with 13 bases between. Germline V gene data show CDR1 as MNHEY and CDR2 as SMNVEV (reference sequence). The CDR3 nucleotides are TGTGCCAGCAGTTTTCACGGACACGAATCACCCCTCCACTTT. Amino acid sequence: CASSFHGHESPLHF.

This clone is a singleton in its sample. The V gene is TRBV5-1, the J gene TRBJ2-3, with D hard to call. CDR1 is SGHRS and CDR2 is YFSETQ in the germline V gene. The V gene lost 2 bases and the J gene lost 5 bases, with 9 bases spanning the gap. The CDR3 spans 13 residues. CDR3 sequence: CASSFEGGDTQYF. CDR3 in DNA: TGCGCCAGCAGCTTCGAAGGTGGAGATACGCAGTATTTT.

The chain joins TRBV6-5 to TRBJ1-6, with TRBD1 matching over 7 bases. J was trimmed by 7 bases and V by 8 bases; bases with no gene match: 5. Germline CDR1 and CDR2: MNHEY and SVGAGI. The length of the CDR3 is 13 residues. CDR3 sequence (DNA): TGTGCCAGCCGACAGGGTCAGAATTCACCCCTCCACTTT. It encodes CASRQGQNSPLHF.

J is TRBJ2-2 and V is TRBV2; 9 nucleotides agree with TRBD1. The germline V gene has CDR1 SNHLY and CDR2 FYNNEI. The CDR3 consists of 15 residues. Trimming cost V 7 bases and J 2 bases; bases outside gene matches: 5. CDR3: CASNRQGENTGELFF. For the CDR3, the DNA is TGTGCCAGCAATCGACAGGGGGAAAACACCGGGGAGCTGTTTTTT.

This chain joins TRBV5-1 and TRBJ2-6; D unresolved. The germline V gene has CDR1 SGHRS and CDR2 YFSETQ. The CDR3 has 15 residues. V lost 2 bases to trimming and J lost 0 bases, with 6 bases between them. The CDR3 is CASSLENSGANVLTF. The CDR3 DNA is TGCGCCAGCAGCTTAGAAAACTCTGGGGCCAACGTCCTGACTTTC.

The rearrangement uses TRBV9 and TRBJ1-6; a possible D gene is TRBD1 (5 bases). The germline CDR1 and CDR2 sequences are SGDLS and YYNGEE. Trimming removed 4 bases at V and 0 bases at J, with 8 bases between. The CDR3 has 15 residues. CDR3 sequence (DNA): TGTGCCAGCAGCCGGGACCGCTCCTATAATTCACCCCTCCACTTT. It specifies CASSRDRSYNSPLHF.

The V call is TRBV2, the J call TRBJ2-4; tentatively, D is TRBD1 or TRBD2 (5 bases each). This CDR3 contains 15 residues. Trimming cost V 7 bases and J 0 bases, with 13 bases left between them. Germline V CDR1 and CDR2: SNHLY, FYNNEI. For the CDR3, the DNA is TGTGCCAGCATCAGGGACCCCGTAGCCAAAAACATTCAGTACTTC. The encoded protein is CASIRDPVAKNIQYF.

The rearrangement uses TRBV19 and TRBJ1-3; 9 bases fit TRBD1. The V gene end was trimmed by 3 bases and the J gene end by 0 bases; junction bases not matched to a gene: 9. CDR1 and CDR2 (germline): LNHDA, SQIVND (reference sequence). The CDR3 contains 18 residues. The CDR3 loop is CASSILGQGRNSGNTIYF. In DNA, the CDR3 is TGTGCCAGTAGTATCCTGGGACAGGGCCGAAACTCTGGAAACACCATATATTTT.